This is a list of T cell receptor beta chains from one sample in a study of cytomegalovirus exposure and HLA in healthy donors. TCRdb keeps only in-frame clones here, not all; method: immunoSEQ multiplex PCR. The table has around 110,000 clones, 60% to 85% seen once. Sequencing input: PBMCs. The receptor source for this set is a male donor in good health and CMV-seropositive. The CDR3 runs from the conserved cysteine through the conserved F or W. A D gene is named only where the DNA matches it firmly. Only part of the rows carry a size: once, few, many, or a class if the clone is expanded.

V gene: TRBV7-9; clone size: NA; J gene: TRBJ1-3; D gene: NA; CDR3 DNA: TGTGCCAGCAGCTTACGGGGAACTGGAAACACCATATATTTT; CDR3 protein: CASSLRGTGNTIYF
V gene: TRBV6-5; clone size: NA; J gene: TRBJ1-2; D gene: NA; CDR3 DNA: TGTGCCAGCAGTTACGGCAGAAACTATGGCTACACCTTC; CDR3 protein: CASSYGRNYGYTF
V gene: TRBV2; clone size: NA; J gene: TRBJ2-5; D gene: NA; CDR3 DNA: TGTGCCAGCAGAGGGACACGGGGGGCGAGCGAGACCCAGTACTTC; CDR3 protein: CASRGTRGASETQYF
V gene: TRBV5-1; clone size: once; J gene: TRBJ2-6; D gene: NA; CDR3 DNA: TGCGCCAGCAGCTTGCCTTATCGGGGAGGCAACGTCCTGACTTTC; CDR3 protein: CASSLPYRGGNVLTF
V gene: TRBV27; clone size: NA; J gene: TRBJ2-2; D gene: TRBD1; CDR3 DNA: TGTGCCAGCAACCTCGGGTGGGGACAGGGCGCCGGGGAGCTGTTTTTT; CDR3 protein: CASNLGWGQGAGELFF
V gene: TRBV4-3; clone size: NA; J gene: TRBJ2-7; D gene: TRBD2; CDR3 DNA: TGCGCCAGCAGCCAAGCGGCGGGAGTCCCCCAGTACGAGCAGTACTTC; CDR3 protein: CASSQAAGVPQYEQYF
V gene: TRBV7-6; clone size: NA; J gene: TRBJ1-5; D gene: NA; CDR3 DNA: TGTGCCAGCAGCTCCTCCGGGGGGGGCCCGCAGCCCCAGCATTTT; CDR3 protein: CASSSSGGGPQPQHF
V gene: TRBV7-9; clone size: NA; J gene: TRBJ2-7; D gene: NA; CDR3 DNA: TGTGCCAGCAGCTTAGCTCGGGGTGGGATTGCCTACGAGCAGTACTTC; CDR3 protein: CASSLARGGIAYEQYF
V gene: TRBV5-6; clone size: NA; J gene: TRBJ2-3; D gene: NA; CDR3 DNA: TGTGCCAGCAGCTTGAAGATCCTAGGCACAGATACGCAGTATTTT; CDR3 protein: CASSLKILGTDTQYF
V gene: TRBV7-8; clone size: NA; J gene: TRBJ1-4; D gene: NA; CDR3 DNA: TGTGCCAGCAGCTTCAGGGGCCCGGCTAATGAAAAACTGTTTTTT; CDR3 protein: CASSFRGPANEKLFF
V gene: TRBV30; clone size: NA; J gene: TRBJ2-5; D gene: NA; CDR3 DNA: TGTGCCTGGAGTGTTTGGGGGCAAGGCCCGTCCCAGTACTTC; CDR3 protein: CAWSVWGQGPSQYF
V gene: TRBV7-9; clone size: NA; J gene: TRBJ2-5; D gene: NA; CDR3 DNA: TGTGCCAGCAGCCCACTATACCTCGGGTACGAAGAGACCCAGTACTTC; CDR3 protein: CASSPLYLGYEETQYF
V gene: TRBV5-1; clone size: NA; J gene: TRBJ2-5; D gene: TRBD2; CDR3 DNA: TGCGCCAGCACCCGCGTGGCTAGCGGGAGTCCAGAGACCCAGTACTTC; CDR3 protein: CASTRVASGSPETQYF
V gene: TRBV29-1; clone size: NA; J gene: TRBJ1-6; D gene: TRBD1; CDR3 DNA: TGCAGCGCCCGAGACAGGGGGTATAATTCACCCCTCCACTTT; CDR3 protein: CSARDRGYNSPLHF
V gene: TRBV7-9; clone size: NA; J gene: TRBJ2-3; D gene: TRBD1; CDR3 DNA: TGTGCCAGCAGCCCCTACCGGATGACAGGGGACACAGATACGCAGTATTTT; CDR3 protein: CASSPYRMTGDTDTQYF
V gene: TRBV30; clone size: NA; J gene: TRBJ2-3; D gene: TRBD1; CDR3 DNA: TGTGCCTGGAACAGGGGAAGAGTCACAGATACGCAGTATTTT; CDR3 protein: CAWNRGRVTDTQYF
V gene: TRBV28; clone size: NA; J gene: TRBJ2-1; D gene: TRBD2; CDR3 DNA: TGTGCCGTAACAGAGGAGGGGAGGGATGAGCAGTTCTTC; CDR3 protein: CAVTEEGRDEQFF
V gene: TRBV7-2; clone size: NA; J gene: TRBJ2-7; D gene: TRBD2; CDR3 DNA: TGTGCCAGCAGCTTGGGGACTAACTACGAGCAGTACTTC; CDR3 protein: CASSLGTNYEQYF
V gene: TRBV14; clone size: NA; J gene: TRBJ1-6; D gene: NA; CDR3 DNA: TGTGCCAGCAGCCAAGTGTCCCCGGGGTCCCTCCACTTT; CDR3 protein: CASSQVSPGSLHF
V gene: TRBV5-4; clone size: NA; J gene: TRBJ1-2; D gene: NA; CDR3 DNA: TGTGCCAGCAGGGACAGACAGAACTATGGCTACACCTTC; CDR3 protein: CASRDRQNYGYTF
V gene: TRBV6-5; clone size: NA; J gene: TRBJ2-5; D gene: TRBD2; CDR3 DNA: TGTGCCAGCAGTTACTCGGGCCGGGGGGTGCAGTACTTC; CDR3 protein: CASSYSGRGVQYF
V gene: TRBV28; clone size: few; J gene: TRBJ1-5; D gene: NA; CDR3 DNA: TGTGCCAGCAGTGAGGCAGAGCCCAATCAGCCCCAGCATTTT; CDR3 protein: CASSEAEPNQPQHF
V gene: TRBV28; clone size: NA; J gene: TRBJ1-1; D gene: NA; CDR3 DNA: TGTGCCAGCAATCTCCCCACGGTGAACACTGAAGCTTTCTTT; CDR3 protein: CASNLPTVNTEAFF
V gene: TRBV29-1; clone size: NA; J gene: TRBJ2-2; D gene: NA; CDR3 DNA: TGCAGCGTTGGACAGGGGAGGGCCGGGGAGCTGTTTTTT; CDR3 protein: CSVGQGRAGELFF
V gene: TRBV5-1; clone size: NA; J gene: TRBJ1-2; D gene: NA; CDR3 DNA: TGCGCCAGCAGCCCCGCGGGGGTAGGCTACACCTTC; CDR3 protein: CASSPAGVGYTF
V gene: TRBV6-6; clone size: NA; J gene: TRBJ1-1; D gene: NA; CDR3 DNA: TGTGCCAGCAGTTACTCGCTGCCAGAGGACACTGAAGCTTTCTTT; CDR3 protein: CASSYSLPEDTEAFF
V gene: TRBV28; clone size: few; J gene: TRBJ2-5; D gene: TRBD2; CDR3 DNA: TGTGCCAGCAGTTTTGTTAGCGGGAGTCTGTTAGAGACCCAGTACTTC; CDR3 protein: CASSFVSGSLLETQYF
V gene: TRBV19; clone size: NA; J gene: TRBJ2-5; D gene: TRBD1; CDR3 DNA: TGTGCCAGTAGTCCCGACAGGGTGGGGCAAGAGACCCAGTACTTC; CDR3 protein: CASSPDRVGQETQYF
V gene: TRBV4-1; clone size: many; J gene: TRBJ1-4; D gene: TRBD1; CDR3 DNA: TGCGCCAGCAGCCGACCGGACAGGAATGAAAAACTGTTTTTT; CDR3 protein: CASSRPDRNEKLFF
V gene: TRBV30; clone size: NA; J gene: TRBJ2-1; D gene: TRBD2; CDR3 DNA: TGTGCCTGGAGAGGACTAGCGGGAGTGAGCGGTGAGCAGTTCTTC; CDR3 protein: CAWRGLAGVSGEQFF
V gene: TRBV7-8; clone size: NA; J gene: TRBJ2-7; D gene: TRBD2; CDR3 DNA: TGTGCCAGCAGCTTATCTAGCGGGAGCTTCTACGAGCAGTACTTC; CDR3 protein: CASSLSSGSFYEQYF
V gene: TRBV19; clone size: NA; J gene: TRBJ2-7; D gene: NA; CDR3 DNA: TGTGCCAGTAGTTTAACGGACTCCCCGAGGGACGAGCAGTACTTC; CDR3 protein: CASSLTDSPRDEQYF
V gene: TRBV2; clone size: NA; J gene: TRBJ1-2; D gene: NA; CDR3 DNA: TGTGCCAGCAGTTTCCAGGGGCGAGTCTATGGCTACACCTTC; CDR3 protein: CASSFQGRVYGYTF
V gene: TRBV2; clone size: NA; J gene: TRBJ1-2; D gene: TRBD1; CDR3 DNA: TGTGCCAGCAGCGGGGACAGCGCTTATGGCTACACCTTC; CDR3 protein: CASSGDSAYGYTF
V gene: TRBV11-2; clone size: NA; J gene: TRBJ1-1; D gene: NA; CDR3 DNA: TGTGCCAGCAGCTTGAAGAGGAACACTGAAGCTTTCTTT; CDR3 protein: CASSLKRNTEAFF
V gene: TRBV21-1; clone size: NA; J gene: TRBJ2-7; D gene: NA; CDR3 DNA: TGTGCCAGCAGCAAATTCCAGGAGCAGTACTTC; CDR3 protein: CASSKFQEQYF
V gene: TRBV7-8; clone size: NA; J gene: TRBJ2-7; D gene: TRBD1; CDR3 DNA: TGTGCCAGCAGCGCGGGACAGGGTGAACGGGAGCAGTACTTC; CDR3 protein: CASSAGQGEREQYF
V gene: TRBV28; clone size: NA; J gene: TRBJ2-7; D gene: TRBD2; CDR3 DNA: TGTGCCAGCAGTTTATGGAGCGGGGGGGGGTCCTACGAGCAGTACTTC; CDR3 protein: CASSLWSGGGSYEQYF
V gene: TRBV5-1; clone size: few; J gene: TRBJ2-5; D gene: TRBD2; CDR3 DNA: TGCGCCAGCAGCCCGAGCCAGACTAGCGGAAGGGAGACCCAGTACTTC; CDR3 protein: CASSPSQTSGRETQYF
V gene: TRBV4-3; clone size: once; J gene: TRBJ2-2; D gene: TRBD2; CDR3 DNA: TGCGCCAGCAGCCAAGAATGGGGAGGGCTAGCGGGGCCGAACACCGGGGAGCTGTTTTTT; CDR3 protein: CASSQEWGGLAGPNTGELFF
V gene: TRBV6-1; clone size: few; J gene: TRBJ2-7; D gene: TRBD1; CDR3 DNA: TGTGCCAGCAGGGAGGGGACAGGGGTCTACGAGCAGTACTTC; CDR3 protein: CASREGTGVYEQYF
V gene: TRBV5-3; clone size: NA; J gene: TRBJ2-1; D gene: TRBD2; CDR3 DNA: TGTGCCAAATCCTCAATACCAAGCGGGGGCGGAAAGCGGGAGGAGCAGTTCTTC; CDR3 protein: CAKSSIPSGGGKREEQFF
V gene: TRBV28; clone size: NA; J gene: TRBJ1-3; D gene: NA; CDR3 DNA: TGTGCCAGCAGTTTATTTCGGGTTCAAAGCTCTGGAAACACCATATATTTT; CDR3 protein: CASSLFRVQSSGNTIYF
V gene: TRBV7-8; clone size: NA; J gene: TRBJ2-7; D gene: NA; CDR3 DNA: TGTGCCAGCAGCTCAGTAACCTACGAGCAGTACTTC; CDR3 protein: CASSSVTYEQYF
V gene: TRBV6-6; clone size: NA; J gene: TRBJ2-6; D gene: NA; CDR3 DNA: TGTGCCAGCGGACACAGCTCTGGGGCCAACGTCCTGACTTTC; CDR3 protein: CASGHSSGANVLTF